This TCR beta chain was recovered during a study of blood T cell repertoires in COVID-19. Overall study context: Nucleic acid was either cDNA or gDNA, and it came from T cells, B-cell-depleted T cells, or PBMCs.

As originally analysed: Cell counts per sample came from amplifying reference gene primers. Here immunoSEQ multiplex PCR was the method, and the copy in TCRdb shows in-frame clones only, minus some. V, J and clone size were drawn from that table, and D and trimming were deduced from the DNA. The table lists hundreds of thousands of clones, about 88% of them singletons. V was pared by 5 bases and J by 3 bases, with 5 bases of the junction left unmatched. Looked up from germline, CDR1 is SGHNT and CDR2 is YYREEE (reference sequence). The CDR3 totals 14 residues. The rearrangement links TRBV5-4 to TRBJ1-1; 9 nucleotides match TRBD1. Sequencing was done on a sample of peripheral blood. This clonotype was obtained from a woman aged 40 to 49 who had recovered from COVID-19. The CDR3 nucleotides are TGTGCCAGCAGGCCGGGACAGGGCTACACTGAAGCTTTCTTT. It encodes CASRPGQGYTEAFF.